These 30 T cell receptor beta chains originate from one sample sequenced in a study of T cell responses to AZD1222 COVID-19 vaccine. Using immunoSEQ multiplex PCR, the repertoire was profiled, and TCRdb retains in-frame clones only, with some absent. Here the sample spans 210,000 or so clones, just over 90% being singletons. Sequencing was performed on peripheral blood, taken on day 0 of MenACWY control vaccination. The receptors were gathered from an adult in good health.

The chain combines TRBV18 with TRBJ1-1, with TRBD1 identical over 7 bases. Germline trimming cut 6 bases from V and 2 bases from J; bases unmatched to any gene: 9. CDR1 and CDR2 (germline): KGHSH, LQKENI. This CDR3 comprises 15 residues. CDR3 sequence: CASSPDRAVNTEAFF. The CDR3 region has the DNA TGTGCCAGCTCCCCCGACAGGGCGGTTAACACTGAAGCTTTCTTT. Using reference TRBV18 and TRBJ1-1 for the parts outside the CDR3, the full variable domain is NAGVMQNPRHLVRRRGQEARLRCSPMKGHSHVYWYRQLPEEGLKFMVYLQKENIIDESGMPKERFSAEFPKEGPSILRIQQVVRGDSAAYFCASSPDRAVNTEAFFGQGTRLTVV.

The gene calls are TRBV3-1 (or the pseudogene TRBV3-2) and TRBJ2-3, with 11 positions matching TRBD2. CDR1 LGHDT and CDR2 YNNKEL come from the germline V gene (reference sequence). The length of the CDR3 is 19 residues. V was clipped by 2 bases and J by 3 bases; unmatched bases: 13. CDR3 loop: CASSQITGTSGGGTDTQYF. The CDR3 DNA reads as TGTGCCAGCAGCCAAATAACCGGGACTAGCGGCGGAGGGACAGATACGCAGTATTTT.

This chain connects TRBV28 to TRBJ1-5, with TRBD1 matching over 7 bases. The CDR3 runs 15 residues. The V and J ends lost 8 bases and 3 bases, in that order; junction bases with no gene match: 10. Germline assignment: CDR1 MDHEN and CDR2 SYDVKM. Written as DNA, the CDR3 is TGTGCCAGCGGGGACAGCGCCGAGTTCAATCAGCCCCAGCATTTT. The encoded protein is CASGDSAEFNQPQHF. The full variable domain, completed using reference TRBV28 and TRBJ1-5, is DVKVTQSSRYLVKRTGEKVFLECVQDMDHENMFWYRQDPGLGLRLIYFSYDVKMKEKGDIPEGYSVSREKKERFSLILESASTNQTSMYLCASGDSAEFNQPQHFGDGTRLSIL.

The rearrangement links TRBV7-6 to TRBJ1-1; no clear D. The CDR3 sequence is 17 residues long. Germline V gene lookup returns CDR1 SGHVS and CDR2 FNYEAQ. Trimming shortened V by 5 bases and J by 1 base, and 20 bases separated the two germline ends. CDR3 nucleotides: TGTGCCAGCAGCCCCCAGCTCCGGAGGGTGGCGAACACTGAAGCTTTCTTT. As protein: CASSPQLRRVANTEAFF.

The chain employs TRBV4-2 and TRBJ1-4; 10 positions agree with TRBD1. The CDR3 extends over 15 amino acids. Germline trimming cut 6 bases from V and 5 bases from J; bases unmatched to any gene: 6. The germline V gene has CDR1 LGHNA and CDR2 YNFKEQ. Written as DNA, the CDR3 is TGTGCCAGCAGGACCGGGACAGGGGTGAATGAAAAACTGTTTTTT. This sequence encodes CASRTGTGVNEKLFF.

The chain is built from TRBV6-5 and TRBJ2-1, with 9 bases that match TRBD2. This CDR3 region has 14 residues. In germline, CDR1 is MNHEY, CDR2 SVGAGI. Trimming cost V 4 bases and J 7 bases; bases outside gene matches: 5. The CDR3 DNA reads as TGTGCCAGCAGTTTAGGGGGACTAGCAAATGAGCAGTTCTTC. Translated: CASSLGGLANEQFF.

This chain joins TRBV7-8 and TRBJ2-1; 13 positions agree with TRBD2. The CDR3 covers 17 residues. V gave up 5 bases and J gave up 3 bases; unmatched junction bases: 7. The V gene's germline CDR1 is SGHVS and CDR2 FQNEAQ. In DNA form, the CDR3 reads TGTGCCAGCAGCACTCGGACTAGCGGGGGAATCTACAATGAGCAGTTCTTC. Encoded protein: CASSTRTSGGIYNEQFF.

This rearrangement joins TRBV5-1 to TRBJ1-3, with 7 bases lining up with TRBD1. After removal of 5 bases from V and 0 bases from J, the junction contained 5 bases not matched to a gene. The CDR3 extends over 15 amino acids. Germline V gene lookup returns CDR1 SGHRS and CDR2 YFSETQ. CDR3 in amino acids: CASRSGTDSGNTIYF. Here the CDR3 DNA reads TGCGCCAGCAGATCCGGGACAGACTCTGGAAACACCATATATTTT. Complete variable domain (other parts from reference TRBV5-1 and TRBJ1-3): KAGVTQTPRYLIKTRGQQVTLSCSPISGHRSVSWYQQTPGQGLQFLFEYFSETQRNKGNFPGRFSGRQFSNSRSEMNVSTLELGDSALYLCASRSGTDSGNTIYFGEGSWLTVV.

V is TRBV19 and J is TRBJ1-5; a weak D match, TRBD1 (6 bases). The V end was cut by 6 bases, the J end by 1 base, with 13 bases between. CDR1 and CDR2 (germline): LNHDA, SQIVND (reference sequence). This CDR3 has 15 amino acids. CDR3 amino acids: CASRERGMSNQPQHF. In nucleotides, the CDR3 is TGTGCCAGTAGGGAAAGGGGGATGAGCAATCAGCCCCAGCATTTT.

The genes are TRBV29-1 and TRBJ1-1; D unclear. Germline V gives CDR1 SQVTM, CDR2 ANQGSEA. The CDR3 runs 13 residues. V lost 0 bases and J 2 bases, leaving 7 bases between the germline ends. CDR3 sequence: CSVEETSNTEAFF. CDR3 nucleotides: TGCAGCGTTGAAGAGACCTCAAACACTGAAGCTTTCTTT. Drawing the rest from reference TRBV29-1 and TRBJ1-1, the complete variable domain is SAVISQKPSRDICQRGTSLTIQCQVDSQVTMMFWYRQQPGQSLTLIATANQGSEATYESGFVIDKFPISRPNLTFSTLTVSNMSPEDSSIYLCSVEETSNTEAFFGQGTRLTVV.

The chain combines TRBV15 with TRBJ1-2; TRBD1 might be the D (5 bases). The germline CDR1 and CDR2 sequences are LNHNV and YYDKDF (reference sequence). Trimming left V 0 bases short and J 5 bases short, with 10 bases between. This CDR3 has 14 residues. The CDR3 DNA sequence: TGTGCCACCAGCAGAGATCGGGGCAGTTATGGCTACACCTTC. Residues: CATSRDRGSYGYTF.

The J gene is TRBJ2-1, the V gene TRBV20-1, with TRBD1 identical over 10 bases. This CDR3 region has 16 residues. V lost 3 bases and J lost 1; bases outside the gene matches: 6. CDR1 is DFQATT and CDR2 is SNEGSKA in the germline V gene (reference sequence). In DNA form, the CDR3 reads TGCAGTGCTAGTTCGAGACAGGGGGCTTCCTACAATGAGCAGTTCTTC. Translation gives CSASSRQGASYNEQFF.

The rearrangement uses TRBV28 and TRBJ2-2; D unresolved. The length of the CDR3 is 16 residues. V lost 6 bases, J lost 0 bases, and 14 bases lay in between. Germline CDR1 is MDHEN and CDR2 is SYDVKM. DNA of the CDR3: TGTGCCAGCAGGCTCGCTATTTTCGCGAACACCGGGGAGCTGTTTTTT. Encoded protein: CASRLAIFANTGELFF.

The CDR3 here is CASSTVAGGAGETQYF. In DNA form, the CDR3 reads TGTGCCAGTAGTACAGTTGCCGGGGGCGCGGGGGAGACCCAGTACTTC. The genes are TRBV19 and TRBJ2-5; D assignment may be TRBD1 or TRBD2 (6 bases each). The V gene's germline CDR1 is LNHDA and CDR2 SQIVND (reference sequence). Trimming cost V 4 bases and J 5 bases, with 20 bases left between them. The CDR3 has 16 amino acids.

The chain recombines TRBV7-2 with TRBJ2-1, with a tentative D call TRBD1 (5 bases). In germline, CDR1 is SGHTA, CDR2 FQGNSA. This CDR3 region has 15 residues. With 4 bases removed from V and 3 bases from J, the gap between germline ends came to 13 bases. DNA for the CDR3: TGTGCCAGCAGCTACTCAGGGTTCGGCTACAATGAGCAGTTCTTC. Its protein product is CASSYSGFGYNEQFF.

The V gene is TRBV2, the J gene TRBJ2-2; the match to TRBD2 covers 8 bases. From germline, CDR1 is SNHLY and CDR2 FYNNEI. The junction had 6 bases not matched to a gene; V was cut back by 5 bases and J by 7 bases. The CDR3 is 14 residues long. The CDR3 spells CASSSSGLLGELFF. CDR3 bases: TGTGCCAGCAGTTCTAGCGGGCTGCTCGGGGAGCTGTTTTTT. Together with reference TRBV2 and TRBJ2-2, the CDR3 gives the full variable domain: EPEVTQTPSHQVTQMGQEVILRCVPISNHLYFYWYRQILGQKVEFLVSFYNNEISEKSEIFDDQFSVERPDGSNFTLKIRSTKLEDSAMYFCASSSSGLLGELFFGEGSRLTVL.

This chain uses TRBV4-1 with TRBJ2-1; 8 bases are shared with TRBD1. The germline CDR1 and CDR2 sequences are MGHRA and YSYEKL. The CDR3 totals 15 residues. V was clipped by 5 bases and J by 2 bases; unmatched bases: 5. CDR3 nucleotide sequence: TGCGCCAGCAGCGCCGAGGGACAGGCCTACAATGAGCAGTTCTTC. This gives the protein CASSAEGQAYNEQFF.

A note on this clone: The sample has other DNA sequences that encode this CDR3 too. J is TRBJ1-5 and V is TRBV5-6; maybe TRBD1 (5 bases). The CDR3 covers 14 residues. Trimming removed 0 bases from V and 4 bases from J, with 8 bases in between. CDR1 is SGHDT, CDR2 YYEEEE, per germline. The CDR3: CASSLGQLNQPQHF. CDR3 sequence (DNA): TGTGCCAGCAGCTTGGGACAGCTGAATCAGCCCCAGCATTTT.

V gene TRBV12-3 or TRBV12-4 combines with J gene TRBJ2-1, with D perhaps TRBD2 (5 bases). This CDR3 contains 12 residues. The V and J ends lost 1 base and 8 bases respectively, with 6 bases between them. In DNA, the CDR3 is TGTGCCAGCAGTTTAGGAGGGCATGAGCAGTTCTTC. Translated, it gives CASSLGGHEQFF.

The V and J genes are TRBV19 and TRBJ1-5; TRBD1 is a possible D gene (6 bases). From germline, CDR1 is LNHDA and CDR2 SQIVND (reference sequence). Deletions cut 6 bases from V and 7 bases from J, with 13 bases between. This CDR3 contains 13 residues. CDR3 coding DNA: TGTGCCAGTAGCCAGGGGAGAGGCCAGCCCCAGCATTTT. As protein: CASSQGRGQPQHF.

V usage is TRBV3-1 (or the pseudogene TRBV3-2) and J usage is TRBJ1-4; perhaps TRBD1 as D (5 bases). Germline CDR1 is LGHDT and CDR2 is YNNKEL (reference sequence). This CDR3 region has 12 residues. V gave up 3 bases and J gave up 8 bases, with 7 bases separating them. CDR3 DNA: TGTGCCAGCAGCCAGGCAGGGGAAAAACTGTTTTTT. Its protein product is CASSQAGEKLFF.

The CDR3 region is CASSIYRDSNQPQHF. CDR3 coding DNA: TGTGCCAGCTCAATATACAGAGATAGCAATCAGCCCCAGCATTTT. This sequence joins TRBV18 and TRBJ1-5, with D unclear. There are 15 residues in the CDR3. Germline values: CDR1 KGHSH, CDR2 LQKENI. The V and J ends lost 5 bases and 0 bases respectively, with 11 bases between them. The complete variable domain, with remaining parts taken from reference TRBV18 and TRBJ1-5, reads NAGVMQNPRHLVRRRGQEARLRCSPMKGHSHVYWYRQLPEEGLKFMVYLQKENIIDESGMPKERFSAEFPKEGPSILRIQQVVRGDSAAYFCASSIYRDSNQPQHFGDGTRLSIL.

The chain combines TRBV2 with TRBJ1-5, with D possibly being TRBD1 (6 bases). Trimming took 2 bases from V and 6 from J, leaving 14 bases between them. CDR1 and CDR2 (germline): SNHLY, FYNNEI. The CDR3 covers 15 residues. CDR3 DNA: TGTGCCAGCAGTGAATTTCCGGGGGCAAGTCAGCCCCAGCATTTT. Protein: CASSEFPGASQPQHF.

Written as DNA, the CDR3 is TGTGCCAGCACCTCATCCGGGGCCCCCTACAATGAGCAGTTCTTC. Translated, it gives CASTSSGAPYNEQFF. The V and J genes are TRBV27 and TRBJ2-1, with D possibly called TRBD1 or TRBD2 (5 bases each). CDR3 length: 15 amino acids. Trimming removed 7 bases at V and 2 bases at J, with 15 bases between. Germline lookup yields CDR1 MNHEY and CDR2 SMNVEV (reference sequence).

This clone has a single count. The chain combines TRBV7-6 with TRBJ2-3; TRBD1 is a possible D gene (6 bases). Trimming cost V 1 base and J 0 bases, with 11 bases left between them. The CDR3 runs 16 residues. Germline V lookup: CDR1 SGHVS, CDR2 FNYEAQ. The CDR3 protein is CASSLVPTGSTDTQYF. CDR3 nucleotides: TGTGCCAGCAGCTTAGTTCCTACAGGGAGCACAGATACGCAGTATTTT.

The chain uses TRBV3-1 (or the pseudogene TRBV3-2) and TRBJ2-7; the match to TRBD1 covers 8 bases. The germline V gene has CDR1 LGHDT and CDR2 YNNKEL (reference sequence). This CDR3 has 17 amino acids. J lost 3 bases, V lost 1 base, and 11 bases had no gene match. The CDR3 is CASSQGPPGQDLYEQYF. In DNA form, the CDR3 reads TGTGCCAGCAGCCAAGGCCCCCCGGGACAGGACCTCTACGAGCAGTACTTC.

This rearrangement joins TRBV30 to TRBJ1-5; no definite D call. V dropped 3 bases and J dropped 4 bases, with 10 bases sitting between them. CDR1 and CDR2 (germline): GTSNPN, SVGIG (reference sequence). The CDR3 is 13 amino acids. The CDR3 here is CAWRPSGNQPQHF. CDR3 sequence (DNA): TGTGCCTGGAGGCCCTCGGGGAATCAGCCCCAGCATTTT. The full variable domain, in which reference TRBV30 and TRBJ1-5 provide the parts outside the CDR3, is SQTIHQWPATLVQPVGSPLSLECTVEGTSNPNLYWYRQAAGRGLQLLFYSVGIGQISSEVPQNLSASRPQDRQFILSSKKLLLSDSGFYLCAWRPSGNQPQHFGDGTRLSIL.

The sample holds one count of this clone. The chain joins TRBV6-5 to TRBJ1-1, with no clear D. The CDR3 loop spans 10 amino acids. Germline V gene lookup returns CDR1 MNHEY and CDR2 SVGAGI. Trimming pared 7 bases from V and 5 bases from J, leaving 5 bases between. This CDR3 is CASKRTEAFF. The DNA of the CDR3 is TGTGCCAGCAAAAGAACTGAAGCTTTCTTT.

The rearrangement links TRBV6-1 to TRBJ1-1; 8 positions agree with TRBD1. The CDR3 extends over 16 amino acids. With V trimmed by 4 bases and J by 1 base, 8 bases remained unmatched. Per the germline V gene, CDR1 is MNHNS and CDR2 is SASEGT. In nucleotides, the CDR3 is TGTGCCAGCAGTGGATACAGGGGGAATAGGAACACTGAAGCTTTCTTT. Its protein product is CASSGYRGNRNTEAFF.

This chain uses TRBV21-1 with TRBJ1-2; TRBD1 is the table's D call, not checked against the DNA. TRBV21-1 is labeled a pseudogene. CDR3 size: 14 residues. CDR3 DNA sequence: TGTGCCAGCAGCAATACACCAGGGCCCTATGGCTACACCTTC. Its protein is CASSNTPGPYGYTF.